The 20 T cell receptor beta chains presented below share a single source sample, sequenced in a study of CD8 T cells in Susac syndrome. Reverse transcription used about 0.5 to 1 ug RNA and random hexamers. TCRdb reprocessed the immunoSEQ multiplex PCR reads via MiXCR and lists one record per CDR3 protein. The sample carries about 160,000 distinct CDR3 sequences, 85% to 95% recorded once. The sample comprised CD4+ T cells from PBMCs. The receptors come from a human donor in good health.

The chain is built from TRBV7-9 and TRBJ2-5; D is unresolved. V lost 8 bases and J lost 1, with 5 bases in between. CDR3 size: 11 residues. The germline gives CDR1 SEHNR, CDR2 FQNEAQ (reference sequence). The CDR3 DNA is TGTGCCAGCGGGATCCAAGAGACCCAGTACTTC. Encoded protein: CASGIQETQYF.

The chain has TRBV12-3 or TRBV12-4 and TRBJ2-2; possible D gene TRBD2, 5 bases. The length of the CDR3 is 14 residues. The V gene lost 4 bases and the J gene lost 5 bases, with 11 bases spanning the gap. The CDR3 region has the DNA TGTGCCAGCAGTTCCGGCCCGGGGACCGGGGAGCTGTTTTTT. Translating it yields CASSSGPGTGELFF.

This CDR3 reads CASRQARGLDSNQPQHF. The CDR3 DNA reads as TGTGCCAGCCGGCAGGCGAGAGGGCTTGATAGCAATCAGCCCCAGCATTTT. The V call is TRBV21-1, the J call TRBJ1-5. TRBV21-1 is deemed a pseudogene. This CDR3 comprises 17 residues.

The CDR3 nucleotides are TGTGCCAGCAGCCAAGGTCCACATAACGAGCAGTACTTC. Amino acids: CASSQGPHNEQYF. V usage is TRBV4-2 and J usage is TRBJ2-7; D gene uncertain. V was cut by 1 base and J by 5 bases, with 9 bases left in between. Germline V gene sequence: CDR1 LGHNA, CDR2 YNFKEQ. The CDR3 consists of 13 residues.

V gene TRBV7-9 combines with J gene TRBJ2-3, with D perhaps matching TRBD2 (5 bases). This CDR3 contains 13 residues. V was pared by 5 bases and J by 6 bases, with 12 bases between. Per the germline V gene, CDR1 is SEHNR and CDR2 is FQNEAQ (reference sequence). CDR3 amino acids: CASSPRRGDTQYF. CDR3 in DNA: TGTGCCAGCAGCCCACGCAGAGGGGATACGCAGTATTTT.

The V gene is TRBV2, the J gene TRBJ2-2; 9 bases match TRBD1. Germline trimming cut 5 bases from V and 4 bases from J; bases unmatched to any gene: 5. This CDR3 comprises 15 residues. CDR1 is SNHLY and CDR2 is FYNNEI in the germline V gene. The CDR3 protein is CASSTGQGATGELFF. The CDR3, as DNA: TGTGCCAGCAGTACGGGACAGGGAGCCACCGGGGAGCTGTTTTTT. Using reference TRBV2 and TRBJ2-2 for the parts outside the CDR3, the full variable domain is EPEVTQTPSHQVTQMGQEVILRCVPISNHLYFYWYRQILGQKVEFLVSFYNNEISEKSEIFDDQFSVERPDGSNFTLKIRSTKLEDSAMYFCASSTGQGATGELFFGEGSRLTVL.

The genes are TRBV12-5 and TRBJ2-3; D remains ambiguous. Germline CDR1 LGHNT, CDR2 FRNRAP. The CDR3 is 14 amino acids. Trimming stripped 2 bases from V and 6 bases from J, with 12 bases between. The CDR3 DNA follows: TGTGCTAGTGGTTTGACCAACCCCCTGGATACGCAGTATTTT. Translating it yields CASGLTNPLDTQYF. Full variable domain (missing parts from reference TRBV12-5 and TRBJ2-3): DARVTQTPRHKVTEMGQEVTMRCQPILGHNTVFWYRQTMMQGLELLAYFRNRAPLDDSGMPKDRFSAEMPDATLATLKIQPSEPRDSAVYFCASGLTNPLDTQYFGPGTRLTVL.

The CDR3 bases are TGTGCCAGCAGTTTCTCCGACAGGGTAGACACCGGGGAGCTGTTTTTT. This translates into CASSFSDRVDTGELFF. The rearrangement links TRBV6-2 or TRBV6-3 to TRBJ2-2, with 7 positions matching TRBD1. Unmatched junction bases numbered 8, after V lost 4 bases and J lost 3 bases. The CDR3 runs 16 residues. CDR1 is MNHEY and CDR2 is SVGEGT in the germline V gene.

This clonotype has a handful of counts. CDR3 sequence (DNA): TGTGCCCAGGAGGGGAATCAGCCCCAGCATTTT. Translation: CAQEGNQPQHF. The rearrangement links TRBV7-3 to TRBJ1-5; D may be TRBD1 (5 bases). The germline gives CDR1 SGHTA, CDR2 FQGTGA. Between the trimmed V and J ends, which lost 11 bases and 4 bases, there was a span of 9 bases. The CDR3 runs 11 residues.

The chain is built from TRBV3-1 and TRBJ1-6; no reliable D call. CDR3 length: 15 residues. The germline V and J ends were trimmed by 1 base and 10 bases, with 14 bases remaining between them. From germline, CDR1 is LGHDT and CDR2 YNNKEL (reference sequence). CDR3 in amino acids: CASSQGAGSLSPLHF. The CDR3 DNA reads TGTGCCAGCAGCCAAGGTGCCGGATCGTTATCACCCCTCCACTTT.

This chain joins TRBV29-1 and TRBJ1-3; D is undetermined. The ends were cut back, 6 bases at V and 4 bases at J, with 16 bases in the middle. This CDR3 is built from 14 residues. Per the germline V gene, CDR1 is SQVTM and CDR2 is ANQGSEA. The CDR3 protein is CSVGPRGSGNTIYF. The CDR3 region has the DNA TGCAGCGTCGGCCCCCGGGGTTCGGGAAACACCATATATTTT.

The V and J genes are TRBV7-2 and TRBJ2-1; 7 bases align to TRBD1. J lost 2 bases, V lost 8 bases, and 9 bases had no gene match. Germline V lookup: CDR1 SGHTA, CDR2 FQGNSA. The CDR3 contains 15 residues. CDR3 in amino acids: CASGSGQWTYNEQFF. As DNA, the CDR3 is TGTGCCAGCGGATCGGGACAGTGGACCTACAATGAGCAGTTCTTC.

The gene calls are TRBV20-1 and TRBJ2-7; D may be TRBD2 (6 bases). Germline CDR1 reads DFQATT; CDR2 reads SNEGSKA (reference sequence). The CDR3 spans 15 residues. The germline V and J ends were trimmed by 0 bases and 1 base, with 13 bases remaining between them. In DNA form, the CDR3 reads TGCAGTGCTAGAGATCTAACGGGGGATTCCTACGAGCAGTACTTC. Amino acids: CSARDLTGDSYEQYF.

This clonotype was seen a single time. The genes are TRBV5-1 and TRBJ1-1; D ambiguous. CDR1 is SGHRS, CDR2 YFSETQ, per germline. The CDR3 length is 13 residues. V lost 5 bases and J 1 base, leaving 9 bases between the germline ends. The CDR3 bases are TGCGCCAGCAGGGGCCCGGAGAACACTGAAGCTTTCTTT. Its translation: CASRGPENTEAFF.

The sample holds one count of this clonotype. This chain links TRBV3-1 with TRBJ1-3; D unclear. The CDR3 runs 15 residues. In germline, CDR1 is LGHDT, CDR2 YNNKEL (reference sequence). Trimming removed 0 bases at V and 0 bases at J, with 6 bases between. The CDR3 protein is CASSQDRVSGNTIYF. CDR3 nucleotides: TGTGCCAGCAGCCAAGACAGAGTCTCTGGAAACACCATATATTTT.

The chain joins TRBV5-4 to TRBJ2-6, with TRBD1 as a possible D gene (6 bases). Trimming cost V 4 bases and J 2 bases, with 10 bases left between them. Germline loops: CDR1 SGHNT, CDR2 YYREEE (reference sequence). This CDR3 comprises 15 residues. CDR3 protein: CASSRDIPGANVLTF. In nucleotides, the CDR3 is TGTGCCAGCAGCCGGGACATACCTGGGGCCAACGTCCTGACTTTC.

The chain recombines TRBV7-2 with TRBJ2-3; 13 bases map to TRBD2. The CDR3 is 15 residues long. Germline trimming cut 6 bases from V and 4 bases from J; bases unmatched to any gene: 4. Looked up from germline, CDR1 is SGHTA and CDR2 is FQGNSA. The CDR3 sequence is CASRTSGGRPDTQYF. In nucleotides, the CDR3 is TGTGCCAGCAGGACTAGCGGGGGGCGACCAGATACGCAGTATTTT.

J is TRBJ1-5 and V is TRBV2, with a tentative D call TRBD1 (5 bases). Germline CDR1 is SNHLY and CDR2 is FYNNEI. Trimming removed 2 bases from V and 7 bases from J, with 9 bases in between. The CDR3 has 13 amino acids. CDR3 nucleotides: TGTGCCAGCAGTGAATGGGGCTCCCAGCCCCAGCATTTT. It codes for CASSEWGSQPQHF.

This chain connects TRBV12-3 or TRBV12-4 to TRBJ2-1; 7 bases map to TRBD2. CDR3 length: 14 residues. V was clipped by 5 bases and J by 8 bases; unmatched bases: 9. As DNA, the CDR3 is TGTGCCAGCAGTCCCCCAAGGACTAGGGATGAGCAGTTCTTC. It encodes CASSPPRTRDEQFF.

In its sample, this clonotype was seen once. The CDR3 sequence: CASSQGMGRRTTGELFF. As DNA, the CDR3 is TGTGCCAGCAGCCAAGGGATGGGCAGGAGAACCACCGGGGAGCTGTTTTTT. The chain recombines TRBV3-1 with TRBJ2-2, with D unclear. The CDR3 is 17 amino acids. The germline V and J ends were trimmed by 1 base and 4 bases, with 16 bases remaining between them. The germline CDR1 and CDR2 sequences are LGHDT and YNNKEL (reference sequence).